The 3 T cell receptor beta chains listed next were all sequenced from one sample in a study of cytomegalovirus exposure and HLA in healthy donors. The PCR employed 60 Vbeta primers together with 13 Jbeta primers. Clones were sequenced by immunoSEQ multiplex PCR, and TCRdb holds only the in-frame ones, with some missing. The data show some 190,000 clones, just under 80% seen once. Sequencing used PBMCs. The receptors shown here come from a young woman in good health and CMV-seronegative.

This sequence joins TRBV18 and TRBJ1-4; D call uncertain. The germline gives CDR1 KGHSH, CDR2 LQKENI. This CDR3 spans 13 amino acids. Trimming took off 6 bases at V and 7 bases at J, with 12 bases between the two ends. CDR3: CASSRGRGEKLFF. DNA of the CDR3: TGTGCCAGCTCGCGGGGTCGTGGTGAAAAACTGTTTTTT.

The chain is built from TRBV5-6 and TRBJ2-7, with 10 bases aligning to TRBD2. Germline CDR1 reads SGHDT; CDR2 reads YYEEEE. The CDR3 is made up of 15 amino acids. J was trimmed by 7 bases and V by 2 bases; bases with no gene match: 9. CDR3: CASSLTSGGGWEQYF. The CDR3 DNA follows: TGTGCCAGCAGCTTAACGAGCGGGGGGGGTTGGGAGCAGTACTTC.

The chain employs TRBV29-1 and TRBJ1-2; TRBD1 might be the D (5 bases). Per germline, CDR1 SQVTM and CDR2 ANQGSEA. The CDR3 is made up of 12 amino acids. The V gene lost 4 bases and the J gene lost 10 bases, with 16 bases spanning the gap. Here the CDR3 DNA reads TGCAGCGTTGCGACCTTGGGGGGTTTCTACACCTTC. Translating gives CSVATLGGFYTF.